This T cell receptor (beta chain) was retrieved from a study of OX40 agonist ivuxolimab in advanced cancers. Study context: Every 2 weeks, ivuxolimab was infused into the patients intravenously at between 0.01 and 10 mg/kg. Three individuals attained partial responses, comprising one hepatocellular carcinoma case and two cutaneous melanoma cases.

A history of autoimmune disease or systemic immunosuppression excluded patients. Points from the study as a whole: CD8+ T cells (on average) carried more expanded clones than CD4+ T cells.

In its sample, this clone was seen a few times. The antigen is not known. Profiled with immunoSEQ multiplex PCR; TCRdb holds only in-frame clones, not every one. This table has roughly 46,000 clones, 88% appearing once. The CDR3 is 15 amino acids. V dropped 2 bases and J dropped 4 bases, with 14 bases sitting between them. CDR1 is MNHNY, CDR2 SVGAGI, per germline (reference sequence). The V call is TRBV6-6, the J call TRBJ1-2, with D possibly matching TRBD1 (5 bases). Sequenced here: CD4+ or CD8+ T cells sorted from blood, sampled in a trial of the OX40 agonist ivuxolimab. This receptor was taken from an adult with an advanced solid tumor such as melanoma, head and neck, liver or kidney cancer. CDR3 bases: TGTGCCAGCAGTTACAACCAGGGTCTCGCCTATGGCTACACCTTC. Protein sequence: CASSYNQGLAYGYTF.